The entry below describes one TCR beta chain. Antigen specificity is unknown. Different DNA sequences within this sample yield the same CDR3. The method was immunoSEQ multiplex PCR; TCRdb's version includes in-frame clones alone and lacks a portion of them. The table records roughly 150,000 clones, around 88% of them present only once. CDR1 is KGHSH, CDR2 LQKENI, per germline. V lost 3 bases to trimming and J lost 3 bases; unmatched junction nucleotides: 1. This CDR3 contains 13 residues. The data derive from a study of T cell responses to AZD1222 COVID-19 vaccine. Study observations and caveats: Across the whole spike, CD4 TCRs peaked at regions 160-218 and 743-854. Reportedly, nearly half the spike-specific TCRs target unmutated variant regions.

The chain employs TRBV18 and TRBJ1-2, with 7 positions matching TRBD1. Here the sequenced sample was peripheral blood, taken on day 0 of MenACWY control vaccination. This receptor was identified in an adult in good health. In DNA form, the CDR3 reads TGTGCCAGCTCACCGGGGACAGACTATGGCTACACCTTC. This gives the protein CASSPGTDYGYTF.